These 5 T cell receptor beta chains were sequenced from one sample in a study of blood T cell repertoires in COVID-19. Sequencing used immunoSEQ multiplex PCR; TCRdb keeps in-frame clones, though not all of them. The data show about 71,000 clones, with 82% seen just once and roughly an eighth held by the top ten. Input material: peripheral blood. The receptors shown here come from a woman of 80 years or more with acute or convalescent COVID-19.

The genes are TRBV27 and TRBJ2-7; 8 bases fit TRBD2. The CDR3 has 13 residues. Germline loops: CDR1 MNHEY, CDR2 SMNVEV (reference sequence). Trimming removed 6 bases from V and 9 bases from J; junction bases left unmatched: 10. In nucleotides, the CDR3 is TGTGCCAGCAGCCGACTAGCGACCTTGGGGCAGTACTTC. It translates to CASSRLATLGQYF.

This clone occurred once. The CDR3 protein is CASSQVAGRVETQYF. CDR3 sequence (DNA): TGCGCCAGCAGCCAAGTGGCGGGGCGGGTGGAGACCCAGTACTTC. J is TRBJ2-5 and V is TRBV4-1; possibly TRBD2 for D (6 bases). The CDR3 contains 15 residues. The V end lost 1 base, the J end lost 5 bases, and 14 bases lay between the germline ends. Germline lookup yields CDR1 MGHRA and CDR2 YSYEKL.

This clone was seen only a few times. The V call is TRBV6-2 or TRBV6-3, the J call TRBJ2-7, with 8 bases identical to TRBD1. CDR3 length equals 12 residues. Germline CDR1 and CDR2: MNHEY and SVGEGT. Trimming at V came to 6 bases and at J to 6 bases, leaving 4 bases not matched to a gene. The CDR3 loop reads CASSTTGGEQYF. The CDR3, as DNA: TGTGCCAGCAGCACCACAGGGGGCGAGCAGTACTTC.

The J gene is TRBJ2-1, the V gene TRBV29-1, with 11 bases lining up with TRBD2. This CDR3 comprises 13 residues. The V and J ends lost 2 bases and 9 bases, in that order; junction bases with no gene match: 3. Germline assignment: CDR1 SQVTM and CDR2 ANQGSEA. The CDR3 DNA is TGCAGCGTTGAACTAGCGGGGGGAGGTGAGCAGTTCTTC. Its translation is CSVELAGGGEQFF.

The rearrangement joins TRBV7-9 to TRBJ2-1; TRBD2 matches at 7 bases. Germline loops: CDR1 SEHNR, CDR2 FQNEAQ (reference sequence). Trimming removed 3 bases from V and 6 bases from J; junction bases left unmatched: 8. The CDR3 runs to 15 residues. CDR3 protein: CASSLMAGAANEQFF. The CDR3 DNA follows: TGTGCCAGCAGCTTGATGGCGGGAGCCGCCAATGAGCAGTTCTTC.